The rows below give T cell receptor beta chains drawn from one sample of a study of T cells in Graves' hyperthyroidism and ophthalmopathy. TCRdb reanalysed the multiplex PCR reads using MiXCR and keeps one entry per CDR3 protein. The sample has roughly 660,000 distinct CDR3 sequences, around a sixth seen once. Sequencing was carried out using blood. Source of these receptors: a man in his forties or fifties with Graves' hyperthyroidism. CDR3s include the opening cysteine and the closing phenylalanine or tryptophan. D genes are given only for firm matches. Expanded clones are given a class, and other clones once, few, many or no size at all.

v_gene,j_gene,abundance,d_gene,CDR3nt,CDR3aa
TRBV5-6,TRBJ2-1,many,TRBD1,TGTGCCAGCAGAAAAGGGACAGGAACATACAATGAGCAGTTCTTC,CASRKGTGTYNEQFF
TRBV2,TRBJ2-1,many,TRBD2,TGTGCCAGCAGTGCTGAGGCTAGCGGGAGGAATGAGCAGTTCTTC,CASSAEASGRNEQFF
TRBV5-1,TRBJ1-6,few,NA,TGCGCCAGCAGCTTGGATGGGAGCTCCTCTAATTCACCCCTCCACTTT,CASSLDGSSSNSPLHF
TRBV28,TRBJ2-7,few,TRBD1,TGTGCCAGCAGTTCTGGGACAGGGATCTCCCACGAGCAGTACTTC,CASSSGTGISHEQYF
TRBV19,TRBJ1-1,NA,NA,TGTGCCAGTAGTATGGGGCAGATGAACACTGAAGCTTTCTTT,CASSMGQMNTEAFF
TRBV6-1,TRBJ2-7,many,TRBD2,TGTGCCAGCAGTCTTACTGTTACTAGCGGGAGCTACGAGCAGTACTTC,CASSLTVTSGSYEQYF
TRBV6-1,TRBJ2-5,many,NA,TGTGCCACGGACTTTCAAGAGACCCAGTACTTC,CATDFQETQYF
TRBV25-1,TRBJ1-1,NA,NA,TGTGCCAGCAGTGAATTCGGCAGAGACACTGAAGCTTTCTTT,CASSEFGRDTEAFF
TRBV20-1,TRBJ1-1,many,NA,TGCAGTGCTAGAGTTAGGGGGGTGAACACTGAAGCTTTCTTT,CSARVRGVNTEAFF
TRBV5-5,TRBJ2-7,NA,NA,TGTGCCAGCAGCTTGGATCCGGATACCTACGAGCAGTACTTC,CASSLDPDTYEQYF
TRBV19,TRBJ2-7,many,TRBD2,TGTGCCAGTAGTATCACTAGCGGGGACCACTATGAGCAGTACTTC,CASSITSGDHYEQYF
TRBV30,TRBJ2-3,many,NA,TGTGCCTGCCTGGGGGCGGAGGGAAGCACAGATACGCAGTATTTT,CACLGAEGSTDTQYF
TRBV6-2/TRBV6-3,TRBJ2-2,many,TRBD2,TGTGCCAGCAAAATAGCGGGAAACACCGGGGAGCTGTTTTTT,CASKIAGNTGELFF
TRBV10-3,TRBJ2-7,many,TRBD2,TGTGCCATCGCCCCCCCGGGGGGAGGCGCCTACGAGCAGTACTTC,CAIAPPGGGAYEQYF
TRBV30,TRBJ1-2,many,TRBD1,TGTGCCTGGAGTAGAGGGACAGGGGGTAACTATGGCTACACCTTC,CAWSRGTGGNYGYTF
TRBV10-2,TRBJ2-7,few,NA,TGCGCCAGCGGTACAGTAACCTACGAGCAGTACTTC,CASGTVTYEQYF
TRBV28,TRBJ2-1,NA,NA,TGTGCCAGCAGTTTACTAGCGTCTGCCTCCAATGAGCAGTTCTTC,CASSLLASASNEQFF
TRBV27,TRBJ1-5,NA,NA,TGTGCCAGCAGTTTGTGGATGAATCAGCCCCAGCATTTT,CASSLWMNQPQHF
TRBV27,TRBJ2-7,many,NA,TGTGCCAGCAGACGGGGTTCCGAGCAGTACTTC,CASRRGSEQYF
TRBV7-9,TRBJ2-2,NA,NA,TGTGCCAGCAGCAAAACGACACACCCGAACACCGGGGAGCTGTTTTTT,CASSKTTHPNTGELFF
TRBV20-1,TRBJ2-3,many,NA,TGCAGGGCCGGCGCAGGGCGCGGAGATACGCAGTATTTT,CRAGAGRGDTQYF
TRBV5-1,TRBJ2-7,few,NA,TGCGCCAGCAGCTATACCGGAAATCCCCGCGAGCAGTACTTC,CASSYTGNPREQYF
TRBV30,TRBJ2-1,once,NA,TGTGCCTGGAGTTTGGGGGACCCATACAATGAGCAGTTCTTC,CAWSLGDPYNEQFF
TRBV27,TRBJ2-3,many,TRBD2,TGTGCCAGCAGGAGACTAGCGTACGGCACAGATACGCAGTATTTT,CASRRLAYGTDTQYF
TRBV5-1,TRBJ2-1,NA,NA,TGCGCCAGCAGCGTTCCGGGACCCACTGGGAATGAGCAGTTCTTC,CASSVPGPTGNEQFF
TRBV20-1,TRBJ2-1,few,TRBD2,TGCAGTGCTAGATTCTCCGGGACTAGCGGGAGAGTTCTCCGCCATGAGCAGTTCTTC,CSARFSGTSGRVLRHEQFF
TRBV12-3/TRBV12-4,TRBJ1-5,few,NA,TGTGCCAGCTTGGGGCAGGCTAGCGGGAATCAGCCCCAGCATTTT,CASLGQASGNQPQHF
TRBV2,TRBJ1-4,many,NA,TGTGCCAGCAGTGAGGGCTCGGCGAATGAAAAACTGTTTTTT,CASSEGSANEKLFF
TRBV3-1,TRBJ2-3,NA,TRBD2,TGTGCCAGCAGCCAAGAACTAGCGGGAGTAGGAGCAGATACGCAGTATTTT,CASSQELAGVGADTQYF
TRBV27,TRBJ2-7,many,TRBD2,TGTGCCAGCAGTTATACTAGCGGGAGCTCCTACGAGCAGTACTTC,CASSYTSGSSYEQYF
TRBV6-2/TRBV6-3,TRBJ2-2,few,NA,TGTGCCAGCAGTTACTTCGGGTCTTCTGGGTACACCGGGGAGCTGTTTTTT,CASSYFGSSGYTGELFF
TRBV4-1,TRBJ1-3,NA,NA,TGCGCCAGCAGCCAAGTCCCAGGGGCCTTTAACTCTGGAAACACCATATATTTT,CASSQVPGAFNSGNTIYF
TRBV3-1,TRBJ2-1,NA,NA,TGTGCCAGCAGCCGCGACCGGGACAACCGGAATGAGCAGTTCTTC,CASSRDRDNRNEQFF
TRBV20-1,TRBJ1-5,NA,NA,TGCAGTGCTAGTGGGGGGCAGGGTCGGGGCAATCAGCCCCAGCATTTT,CSASGGQGRGNQPQHF
TRBV19,TRBJ2-7,few,TRBD2,TGTGCCAGTAGTGATGGACTAGCGGAATACTACGAGCAGTACTTC,CASSDGLAEYYEQYF
TRBV28,TRBJ2-4,NA,TRBD1,TGTGCCAGCAGTGAGCAGGGGGCTGTTGAAGCCAAAAACATTCAGTACTTC,CASSEQGAVEAKNIQYF
TRBV18,TRBJ1-5,many,NA,TGTGCCAGCTCACCCCCTCCAGGGCTAAATCAGCCCCAGCATTTT,CASSPPPGLNQPQHF
TRBV19,TRBJ2-2,few,TRBD1,TGTGCCAGTAGTATTAGGGGGACAGGGGACATGAGGTCAACCGGGGAGCTGTTTTTT,CASSIRGTGDMRSTGELFF
TRBV11-2,TRBJ1-1,many,NA,TGTGCCAGCAGCTTCGGGAACCCGAAAGCTTTCTTT,CASSFGNPKAFF